The 11 T cell receptor beta chains presented below share a single source sample, sequenced in a study of cytomegalovirus exposure and HLA in healthy donors. Primers for the PCR totalled 60 Vbeta and 13 Jbeta. Here immunoSEQ multiplex PCR was the method, and the copy in TCRdb shows in-frame clones only, minus some. The sample holds approximately 210,000 clones, about 79% seen once. The specimen was PBMCs. The receptors were sampled from a male donor in good health and CMV-seronegative.

The rearrangement joins TRBV4-3 to TRBJ2-5; the match to TRBD1 covers 8 bases. Germline loops: CDR1 LGHNA, CDR2 YSLEER. The CDR3 is made up of 16 amino acids. V gave up 0 bases and J gave up 5 bases; unmatched junction bases: 8. The CDR3 bases are TGCGCCAGCAGCCAAGACCCTCCAGGGGGCACGGAGACCCAGTACTTC. It yields the protein CASSQDPPGGTETQYF.

The J gene is TRBJ2-1, the V gene TRBV27, with D possibly being TRBD1 (6 bases). The germline V gene encodes CDR1 MNHEY and CDR2 SMNVEV (reference sequence). The CDR3 extends over 13 amino acids. V was cut by 3 bases and J by 6 bases, with 9 bases left in between. The CDR3, as DNA: TGTGCCAGCAGTTTCACAGGGCCCAATGAGCAGTTCTTC. Its protein product is CASSFTGPNEQFF.

This sequence joins TRBV5-1 and TRBJ2-4; TRBD1 might be the D (7 bases). Looked up from germline, CDR1 is SGHRS and CDR2 is YFSETQ. Trimming left V 5 bases short and J 3 bases short, with 18 bases between. CDR3 length equals 16 residues. The CDR3 region is CASRNTGGTDKNIQYF. The CDR3, as DNA: TGCGCCAGCAGAAATACAGGCGGGACAGACAAAAACATTCAGTACTTC.

V usage is TRBV27 and J usage is TRBJ2-1; the D gene is possibly TRBD1 (6 bases). CDR1 MNHEY and CDR2 SMNVEV come from the germline V gene (reference sequence). Trimming cost V 3 bases and J 12 bases, with 12 bases left between them. The CDR3 sequence is 12 residues long. CDR3 in DNA: TGTGCCAGCAGTTTTTCAGGGGTAAGGCAGTTCTTC. It translates to CASSFSGVRQFF.

The chain links TRBV7-9 to TRBJ2-3; D not certain. This CDR3 has 15 residues. Trimming shortened V by 2 bases and J by 0 bases, and 9 bases separated the two germline ends. From germline, CDR1 is SEHNR and CDR2 FQNEAQ (reference sequence). For the CDR3, the DNA is TGTGCCAGCAGCTTATGGCACCTCAGCACAGATACGCAGTATTTT. It translates to CASSLWHLSTDTQYF.

V and J are TRBV10-2 and TRBJ1-5; 9 nucleotides align to TRBD1. Germline lookup yields CDR1 WSHSY and CDR2 SAAADI. This CDR3 has 16 amino acids. Trimming took 2 bases from V and 5 from J; bases not matched to a gene: 7. This chain's CDR3 is CASSEPTGTGHQPQHF. Written as DNA, the CDR3 is TGCGCCAGCAGTGAGCCTACCGGGACAGGGCATCAGCCCCAGCATTTT.

The CDR3 spells CASSRDRDGIQYF. CDR3 sequence (DNA): TGTGCCAGCAGTAGGGACAGGGACGGCATTCAGTACTTC. This chain links TRBV6-5 with TRBJ2-4; 9 bases match TRBD1. Unmatched junction bases numbered 5, after V lost 5 bases and J lost 9 bases. The CDR3 is 13 amino acids. Germline V lookup: CDR1 MNHEY, CDR2 SVGAGI.

The chain links TRBV7-9 to TRBJ2-3, with D hard to call. V shed 5 bases and J shed 0 bases, with 6 bases lying between them. Germline lookup yields CDR1 SEHNR and CDR2 FQNEAQ (reference sequence). The CDR3 is 13 residues long. Here the CDR3 reads CASSQLSTDTQYF. The CDR3 DNA reads TGTGCCAGCAGCCAACTTAGCACAGATACGCAGTATTTT.

This sequence joins TRBV9 and TRBJ2-5; 9 bases are shared with TRBD1. There are 16 residues in the CDR3. Germline assignment: CDR1 SGDLS and CDR2 YYNGEE. V shed 4 bases, J shed 5 bases, and the junction held 12 bases outside the gene matches. In DNA form, the CDR3 reads TGTGCCAGCAGCCAAGACGACAGGGGGGTGGGTGAGACCCAGTACTTC. It codes for CASSQDDRGVGETQYF. The whole variable domain, filled in from reference TRBV9 and TRBJ2-5, reads DSGVTQTPKHLITATGQRVTLRCSPRSGDLSVYWYQQSLDQGLQFLIQYYNGEERAKGNILERFSAQQFPDLHSELNLSSLELGDSALYFCASSQDDRGVGETQYFGPGTRLLVL.

This clone appeared a single time. This rearrangement joins TRBV5-1 to TRBJ2-7, with TRBD2 identical over 12 bases. The CDR3 is 16 amino acids. Per the germline V gene, CDR1 is SGHRS and CDR2 is YFSETQ. V lost 4 bases to trimming and J lost 2 bases; unmatched junction nucleotides: 7. In DNA form, the CDR3 reads TGCGCCAGCAGCGCGTTACCTAGCGGGGGGGCCTACGAGCAGTACTTC. Translating it yields CASSALPSGGAYEQYF.

The rearrangement joins TRBV7-8 to TRBJ2-5, with TRBD2 matching over 14 bases. This CDR3 spans 15 amino acids. V dropped 5 bases and J dropped 4; count of bases not matched to a gene: 3. Germline CDR1 and CDR2: SGHVS and FQNEAQ. Here the CDR3 reads CASSLGLAGVETQYF. The CDR3, as DNA: TGTGCCAGCAGCCTGGGACTAGCGGGGGTAGAGACCCAGTACTTC.